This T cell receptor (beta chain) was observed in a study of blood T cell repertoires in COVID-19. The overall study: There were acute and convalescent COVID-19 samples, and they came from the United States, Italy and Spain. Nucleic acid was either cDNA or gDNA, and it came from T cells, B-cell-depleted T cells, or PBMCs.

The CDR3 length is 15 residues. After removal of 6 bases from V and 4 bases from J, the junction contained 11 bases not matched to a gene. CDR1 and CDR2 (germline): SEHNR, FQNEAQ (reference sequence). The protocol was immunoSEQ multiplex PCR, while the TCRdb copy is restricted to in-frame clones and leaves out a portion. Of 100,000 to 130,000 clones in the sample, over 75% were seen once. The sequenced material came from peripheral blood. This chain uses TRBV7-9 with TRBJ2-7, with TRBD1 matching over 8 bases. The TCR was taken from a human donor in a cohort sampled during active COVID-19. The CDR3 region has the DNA TGTGCCAGCAGTACCTCATCGACAGGGGTATACGAGCAGTACTTC. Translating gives CASSTSSTGVYEQYF.